This T cell receptor (beta chain) was obtained from a study of OX40 agonist ivuxolimab in advanced cancers. Regarding the study in general: The costimulatory receptor OX40 (CD134) was targeted by ivuxolimab, a fully human IgG2 agonistic monoclonal antibody. Intravenous ivuxolimab was administered to patients every 2 weeks at six dose levels: 0.01, 0.1, 0.3, 1.5, 3 and 10 mg/kg. Of the approximately 54 dose-escalation patients, hepatocellular carcinoma was present in some 19, melanoma in approximately 15, renal cell carcinoma in 9 and head and neck cancer in 9. The dose-escalation cohort was 82.7% male with a mean age of 60 years, ranging from 23 to 79. Prior anti-PD-1, anti-PD-L1 or anti-CTLA-4 therapy was permitted, and checkpoint inhibitors had been received by roughly 42% of dose-escalation patients. Partial responses occurred in three dose-escalation patients: two with cutaneous melanoma and one with hepatocellular carcinoma. The purpose of peripheral TCRbeta sequencing was to test whether ivuxolimab changed TCR sequence diversity and led to clonal T-cell expansion. The paper covers the monotherapy dose-escalation part of the phase I ivuxolimab trial, which included N ≈ 50 patients. Here is what the overall study found, with its caveats: The antigen specificity of the clonally expanded peripheral T cells was not determined. Low levels of normalized T-cell clonal expansion were also seen in some patients who did not respond. At doses of 0.1 to 3.0 mg/kg, clonal expansion of both CD4+ and CD8+ blood T cells was observed from baseline to week 6. Partial responders in the 0.1-3.0 mg/kg groups had among the lowest normalized peripheral clonal expansion, especially among CD8+ T cells. After ivuxolimab, more expanded clones were found on average in CD8+ T cells than in CD4+ T cells.

Genomic DNA was extracted from sorted cells for sequencing of the TCRbeta CDR3 region. The immunoSEQ Assay was used to sequence the TCRbeta CDR3 regions. As stored in TCRdb, this immuneACCESS dataset retains in-frame rearrangements with V and J assigned. A fraction of the clones does not appear; measured against another copy, unresolved V genes explain less than half of the discrepancy, and the remainder lacks a known reason. Counted in this sample were around 80,000 clones; roughly 87% of them appeared once. The ten largest clones represent approximately 0.19% of the sample. CDR1 LNHDA and CDR2 SQIVND are derived from the germline V gene (reference sequence). Cut back by 5 bases and 3 bases, the V and J ends lie 14 bases apart. Counted from cysteine to phenylalanine, this CDR3 has 15 amino acids. CDR3 DNA only is kept here, 45 bases in frame from base 1. This clone was recorded a few times. There is no known antigen for this receptor. No much larger clonotype is one base removed from it; base qualities were not supplied.

The trial excluded patients who had a history of autoimmune disease or were on systemic immunosuppression. In every dose cohort, peripheral blood was drawn for TCR sequencing at baseline, cycle 4 day 1, and cycle 7 day 1. Samples were obtained from an open-label, multicenter, first-in-human phase I dose-escalation trial of ivuxolimab. Adults with locally advanced or metastatic head and neck squamous cell, hepatocellular, melanoma or renal cell carcinoma were enrolled in the trial. Before TCR sequencing, CD4+ T cells and CD8+ T cells from peripheral blood were sorted into separate populations. The V and J segments used are TRBV19 and TRBJ2-1, and the D gene may be TRBD2, 6 bases matching. The clonotype was recovered from an adult with an advanced solid tumor such as melanoma, head and neck, liver or kidney cancer. Sequencing was performed on CD4+ or CD8+ T cells sorted from blood, taken in a trial of the OX40 agonist ivuxolimab. CDR3 region: CASSAMAGNYNEQFF. The base sequence is TGTGCCAGTAGTGCCATGGCGGGGAACTACAATGAGCAGTTCTTC.